The 20 T cell receptor beta chains presented below share a single source sample, sequenced in a study of T cells in Graves' hyperthyroidism and ophthalmopathy. TCR beta CDR3 region amplification was performed from RNA transcripts. TCR CDR3 regions were first amplified by RT-PCR with HTBI primers. Each CDR3 protein gets one entry after TCRdb re-called the multiplex PCR reads with MiXCR. The sample comprises under 750,000 distinct CDR3 sequences, 15% to 20% of which are singletons, and 16% rests with the top ten. Input material: blood. The receptors were gathered from a woman between 45 and 65 years old with Graves' hyperthyroidism that later progressed to Graves' ophthalmopathy.

This clonotype was found a few times. CDR3 residues: CASSTQGRMNTEAFF. In DNA form, the CDR3 reads TGTGCCAGTAGTACGCAGGGGAGGATGAACACTGAAGCTTTCTTT. The rearrangement uses TRBV19 and TRBJ1-1, with D perhaps TRBD1 (6 bases). The CDR3 length is 15 residues. The germline V and J ends were trimmed by 4 bases and 0 bases, with 12 bases remaining between them. Germline assignment: CDR1 LNHDA and CDR2 SQIVND (reference sequence). The full variable domain, in which reference TRBV19 and TRBJ1-1 provide the parts outside the CDR3, is DGGITQSPKYLFRKEGQNVTLSCEQNLNHDAMYWYRQDPGQGLRLIYYSQIVNDFQKGDIAEGYSVSREKKESFPLTVTSAQKNPTAFYLCASSTQGRMNTEAFFGQGTRLTVV.

The chain joins TRBV18 to TRBJ1-1; no clear D gene. This CDR3 spans 15 amino acids. Germline V gene lookup returns CDR1 KGHSH and CDR2 LQKENI. Trimming cost V 3 bases and J 1 base, with 12 bases left between them. The CDR3, as DNA: TGTGCCAGCTCACCGGATGTGGCCCGGAACACTGAAGCTTTCTTT. This translates into CASSPDVARNTEAFF.

The rearrangement links TRBV12-3 or TRBV12-4 to TRBJ2-5; 8 bases are shared with TRBD2. The CDR3 contains 16 residues. Germline trimming cut 1 base from V and 4 bases from J; bases unmatched to any gene: 8. The CDR3 sequence: CASSLGSGGGGETQYF. The CDR3 bases are TGTGCCAGCAGTTTAGGGAGCGGGGGCGGGGGAGAGACCCAGTACTTC.

At least ten counts were recorded for this clonotype. The CDR3 DNA is TGTGCCAGCAGTGGTGGGGAACCAATGGCAGCTTTCTTT. This encodes CASSGGEPMAAFF. This chain uses TRBV2 with TRBJ1-1; D call uncertain. Per germline, CDR1 SNHLY and CDR2 FYNNEI. The CDR3 runs 13 residues. Between the trimmed V and J ends, which lost 4 bases and 10 bases, there was a span of 16 bases.

This clonotype occurred a few times. The chain couples TRBV14 to TRBJ1-4; 7 bases match TRBD1. Germline values: CDR1 SGHDN, CDR2 FVKESK. After removal of 5 bases from V and 8 bases from J, the junction contained 8 bases not matched to a gene. The CDR3 loop spans 14 amino acids. The CDR3 here is CASSTPAGGEKLFF. The CDR3 DNA is TGTGCCAGCAGCACCCCCGCAGGGGGGGAAAAACTGTTTTTT. Together with reference TRBV14 and TRBJ1-4, the CDR3 gives the full variable domain: EAGVTQFPSHSVIEKGQTVTLRCDPISGHDNLYWYRRVMGKEIKFLLHFVKESKQDESGMPNNRFLAERTGGTYSTLKVQPAELEDSGVYFCASSTPAGGEKLFFGSGTQLSVL.

This clonotype was picked up a small number of times. This sequence joins TRBV7-3 and TRBJ2-3; 8 positions match TRBD2. CDR1 and CDR2 from the germline V gene are SGHTA and FQGTGA. The CDR3 extends over 14 amino acids. Unmatched junction bases numbered 1, after V lost 3 bases and J lost 2 bases. The CDR3 spells CASSFGGVTDTQYF. In DNA, the CDR3 is TGTGCCAGCAGCTTCGGGGGGGTCACAGATACGCAGTATTTT.

The V call is TRBV19, the J call TRBJ1-1; no reliable D call. CDR1 LNHDA and CDR2 SQIVND come from the germline V gene (reference sequence). This CDR3 is built from 13 residues. V was clipped by 7 bases and J by 1 base, with 10 bases between them. CDR3 region: CASTSLANTEAFF. The CDR3 DNA is TGTGCCAGTACTTCCCTCGCGAACACTGAAGCTTTCTTT.

The chain combines TRBV3-1 with TRBJ1-2, with 9 bases lining up with TRBD1. CDR3 size: 14 residues. CDR1 and CDR2 (germline): LGHDT, YNNKEL (reference sequence). Unmatched junction bases numbered 7, after V lost 6 bases and J lost 5 bases. CDR3: CASRAWDRAYGYTF. CDR3 coding DNA: TGTGCCAGCAGAGCATGGGACAGGGCTTATGGCTACACCTTC.

This clonotype appeared a few times. The rearrangement uses TRBV6-1 and TRBJ1-1; the D gene is possibly TRBD1 (6 bases). The CDR3 sequence is 15 residues long. Trimming left V 3 bases short and J 1 base short, with 12 bases between. From germline, CDR1 is MNHNS and CDR2 SASEGT. Here the CDR3 reads CASSEPGQANTEAFF. The CDR3 bases are TGTGCCAGCAGTGAGCCGGGACAAGCGAACACTGAAGCTTTCTTT.

About this clonotype itself: This may be a read error: a much more frequent sequence differs by one nucleotide. This chain uses TRBV6-2 or TRBV6-3 with TRBJ2-5, with 9 bases identical to TRBD1. The CDR3 consists of 15 residues. Germline CDR1 and CDR2: MNHEY and SVGEGT. Trimming removed 7 bases from V and 4 bases from J; junction bases left unmatched: 10. The CDR3: CASTLAGTGRETQYF. DNA for the CDR3: TGTGCCAGCACGCTAGCCGGGACAGGGCGAGAGACCCAGTACTTC.

A note on this clonotype: Without the conserved terminal phenylalanine or tryptophan, this CDR3 likely stems from a read error. This chain links TRBV2 with TRBJ2-5, with D tentatively TRBD1 (5 bases). Germline V lookup: CDR1 SNHLY, CDR2 FYNNEI. This CDR3 is 14 amino acids long. Trimming removed 0 bases from V and 2 bases from J, with 7 bases in between. The CDR3 here is CASSEAYRQETQYL. The CDR3 region has the DNA TGTGCCAGCAGTGAAGCTTACAGGCAAGAGACCCAGTACCTC.

Note on this clonotype: This may stem from a read error, because a much larger clone lies one nucleotide away. This chain uses TRBV20-1 with TRBJ2-2; D is tentatively TRBD1 or TRBD2 (5 bases each). Per the germline V gene, CDR1 is DFQATT and CDR2 is SNEGSKA (reference sequence). The CDR3 sequence is 14 residues long. CDR3 protein: CSASHQGHTGELSF. The CDR3 DNA follows: TGCAGTGCTAGTCATCAGGGTCACACCGGGGAGCTGTCTTTT.

The sample holds a few counts of this clonotype. This chain connects TRBV7-2 to TRBJ2-3; TRBD2 aligns across 10 bases. The V gene's germline CDR1 is SGHTA and CDR2 FQGNSA. Losses at the gene ends were 2 bases for V and 5 bases for J; bases not matched to a gene: 1. There are 14 residues in the CDR3. CDR3 sequence reads: CASSLSGGEDTQYF. CDR3 nucleotides: TGTGCCAGCAGCTTAAGCGGGGGGGAAGATACGCAGTATTTT.

V gene TRBV14 combines with J gene TRBJ1-2; possibly TRBD1 for D (6 bases). V lost 4 bases and J 7 bases, leaving 16 bases between the germline ends. The CDR3 runs to 14 residues. CDR1 is SGHDN, CDR2 FVKESK, per germline. CDR3 DNA: TGTGCCAGCAGCCGCCTACAGGGAACAAGTGGCTACACCTTC. Its protein is CASSRLQGTSGYTF.

There are a few counts of this clonotype. In DNA form, the CDR3 reads TGTGCCAGCAGCCGTCGTTACTCTGGAAACACCATATATTTT. It translates to CASSRRYSGNTIYF. The chain is built from TRBV7-6 and TRBJ1-3, with D unresolved. The CDR3 runs to 14 residues. CDR1 is SGHVS and CDR2 is FNYEAQ in the germline V gene. V gave up 5 bases and J gave up 0 bases, with 8 bases separating them.

J is TRBJ1-2 and V is TRBV4-2; D gene unclear. CDR3 size: 13 residues. Germline values: CDR1 LGHNA, CDR2 YNFKEQ. Trimming shortened V by 4 bases and J by 3 bases, and 9 bases separated the two germline ends. The CDR3 sequence is CASSRVEDYGYTF. In DNA, the CDR3 is TGTGCCAGCAGCCGGGTGGAGGACTATGGCTACACCTTC.

With regard to this clonotype: This clone may be a read error of a much larger clone one base away. The rearrangement joins TRBV5-1 to TRBJ1-1, with TRBD1 matching over 7 bases. This CDR3 has 15 amino acids. The V gene's germline CDR1 is SGHRS and CDR2 YFSETQ. DNA for the CDR3: TGCGCCGGCAGCTTGGAACCCGGGACAGTCATTGAAGCTTTCTTT. This codes for CAGSLEPGTVIEAFF.

This clonotype came up a few times. V gene TRBV29-1 combines with J gene TRBJ1-1; D gene uncertain. The germline V and J ends were trimmed by 1 base and 4 bases, with 13 bases remaining between them. Germline CDR1 is SQVTM and CDR2 is ANQGSEA. CDR3 size: 14 residues. The CDR3 spells CSVEAAVPGTEAFF. The CDR3 DNA follows: TGCAGCGTTGAAGCAGCAGTTCCCGGCACTGAAGCTTTCTTT.

This clonotype occurred a few times. The rearrangement uses TRBV9 and TRBJ1-2, with D maybe TRBD1 (6 bases). V shed 5 bases and J shed 2 bases, with 19 bases lying between them. The CDR3 runs 16 residues. Per germline, CDR1 SGDLS and CDR2 YYNGEE. The CDR3 bases are TGTGCCAGCAGTTCCTGGACAGAAAAAGCCAACTATGGCTACACCTTC. Protein: CASSSWTEKANYGYTF.

The CDR3 DNA sequence: TGTGCCAGCAGTTACTTACCTTCGCGGGACGTAAGTGGAAACACCATATATTTT. Its translation: CASSYLPSRDVSGNTIYF. The chain links TRBV6-2 or TRBV6-3 to TRBJ1-3, with D perhaps matching TRBD1 (5 bases). The germline V gene has CDR1 MNHEY and CDR2 SVGEGT. The CDR3 is made up of 18 amino acids. Trimming shortened V by 1 base and J by 3 bases, and 19 bases separated the two germline ends.